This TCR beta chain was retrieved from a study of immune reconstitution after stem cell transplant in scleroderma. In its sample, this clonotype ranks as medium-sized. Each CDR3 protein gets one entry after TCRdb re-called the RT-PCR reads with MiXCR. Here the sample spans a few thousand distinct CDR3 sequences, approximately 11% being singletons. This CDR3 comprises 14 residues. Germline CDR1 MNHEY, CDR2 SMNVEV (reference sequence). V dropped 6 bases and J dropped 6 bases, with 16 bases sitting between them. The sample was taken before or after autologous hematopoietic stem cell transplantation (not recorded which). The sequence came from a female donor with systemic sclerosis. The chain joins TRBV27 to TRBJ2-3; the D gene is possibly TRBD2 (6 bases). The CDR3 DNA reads TGTGCCAGCAGCCCCCCTCGGGGGAGGGATACGCAGTATTTT. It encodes CASSPPRGRDTQYF.